A selection of T cell receptor beta chains follows, all from one sample in a study of blood T cell repertoires in COVID-19. Only in-frame clones appear in the TCRdb table, and some are missing; sequencing was by immunoSEQ multiplex PCR. The table has some 300,000 clones, 89% seen once. The sequencing input was PBMCs or T cells enriched from blood (not recorded which). All receptors come from a woman aged 35 to 49 who had recovered from COVID-19. CDR3s include the opening cysteine and the closing phenylalanine or tryptophan. Each record gives: V gene, D gene, clone size, J gene, CDR3 DNA, CDR3 protein. A D gene is named only where the DNA matches it firmly. Clone size is stated in some rows and not others, as once, few, many or a class when expanded.

V gene: TRBV4-1
D gene: .
clone size: .
J gene: TRBJ1-4
CDR3 DNA: TGCGCCAGCAGCCAAGCAGATCAGGGTGGGGAAAAACTGTTTTTT
CDR3 protein: CASSQADQGGEKLFF

V gene: TRBV25-1
D gene: .
clone size: .
J gene: TRBJ2-1
CDR3 DNA: TGTGCCAGCAGTGACTTTCCTCACAATGAGCAGTTCTTC
CDR3 protein: CASSDFPHNEQFF

V gene: TRBV29-1
D gene: TRBD1
clone size: .
J gene: TRBJ1-1
CDR3 DNA: TGCAGCGTTTCACGGACAGGGGGCACTGAAGCTTTCTTT
CDR3 protein: CSVSRTGGTEAFF

V gene: TRBV3-1/TRBV3-2
D gene: TRBD2
clone size: .
J gene: TRBJ2-5
CDR3 DNA: TGTGCCAGCAGCCCCCCCCGTGGTAGCGGGAGGGTAGAAGAGACCCAGTACTTC
CDR3 protein: CASSPPRGSGRVEETQYF

V gene: TRBV11-2
D gene: .
clone size: .
J gene: TRBJ2-1
CDR3 DNA: TGTGCCAGCAGCTTAGATTCCCCGGTCTACAATGAGCAGTTCTTC
CDR3 protein: CASSLDSPVYNEQFF

V gene: TRBV6-5
D gene: TRBD1
clone size: once
J gene: TRBJ1-5
CDR3 DNA: TGTGCCAGCAGAAGGACAGGGGTGGATCAGCCCCAGCATTTT
CDR3 protein: CASRRTGVDQPQHF

V gene: TRBV18
D gene: TRBD1
clone size: .
J gene: TRBJ2-7
CDR3 DNA: TGTGCCAGCTCACCAGTCAGGGGGCAATTATACGAGCAGTACTTC
CDR3 protein: CASSPVRGQLYEQYF

V gene: TRBV9
D gene: TRBD1
clone size: once
J gene: TRBJ1-1
CDR3 DNA: TGTGCCAGCAGCCCCGGGACAGCGAACACTGAAGCTTTCTTT
CDR3 protein: CASSPGTANTEAFF

V gene: TRBV7-9
D gene: TRBD2
clone size: few
J gene: TRBJ2-7
CDR3 DNA: TGTGCCAGCAGCTCCAGACTAGCGAGGGGCTACGAGCAGTACTTC
CDR3 protein: CASSSRLARGYEQYF

V gene: TRBV7-2
D gene: .
clone size: .
J gene: TRBJ1-1
CDR3 DNA: TGTGCCAGCAGCTTACGGGGGGTAAACACTGAAGCTTTCTTT
CDR3 protein: CASSLRGVNTEAFF

V gene: TRBV7-3
D gene: TRBD2
clone size: .
J gene: TRBJ2-3
CDR3 DNA: TGTGCCAGCAGCCCGGCGGATCTAGCGGGAAGCACAGATACGCAGTATTTT
CDR3 protein: CASSPADLAGSTDTQYF

V gene: TRBV2
D gene: .
clone size: .
J gene: TRBJ1-3
CDR3 DNA: TGTGCCAGCACCAGGGTAGATGGAAACACCATATATTTT
CDR3 protein: CASTRVDGNTIYF

V gene: TRBV3-1/TRBV3-2
D gene: .
clone size: .
J gene: TRBJ2-1
CDR3 DNA: TGTGCCAGCAGCCAAGAAGAGGCTGGTCAGGGGATGAGTGAGCAGTTCTTC
CDR3 protein: CASSQEEAGQGMSEQFF

V gene: TRBV11-3
D gene: TRBD2
clone size: .
J gene: TRBJ2-7
CDR3 DNA: TGTGCCAGCAGCCTCGGGGGGGGGCGCGAGCAGTACTTC
CDR3 protein: CASSLGGGREQYF

V gene: TRBV4-3
D gene: TRBD1
clone size: .
J gene: TRBJ2-2
CDR3 DNA: TGCGCCAGCAGCCAAGAGGGGACAGTGGACACCGGGGAGCTGTTTTTT
CDR3 protein: CASSQEGTVDTGELFF

V gene: TRBV30
D gene: TRBD1
clone size: .
J gene: TRBJ1-1
CDR3 DNA: TGTGCCTGGAGTCTCAGGGGGGACACTGAAGCTTTCTTT
CDR3 protein: CAWSLRGDTEAFF

V gene: TRBV7-7
D gene: .
clone size: .
J gene: TRBJ2-7
CDR3 DNA: TGTGCTAGCAGCTTATTTCTGGGTCCGACTTACGAGCAGTACTTC
CDR3 protein: CASSLFLGPTYEQYF

V gene: TRBV6-5
D gene: TRBD1
clone size: .
J gene: TRBJ2-7
CDR3 DNA: TGTGCCAGCAAGGGACAGGTAGGCGAGCAGTACTTC
CDR3 protein: CASKGQVGEQYF

V gene: TRBV5-4
D gene: TRBD1
clone size: few
J gene: TRBJ2-7
CDR3 DNA: TGTGCCAGCAGCCAACCGGGACAGGGGGTAAACATGCAGTACTTC
CDR3 protein: CASSQPGQGVNMQYF

V gene: TRBV7-2
D gene: .
clone size: .
J gene: TRBJ2-1
CDR3 DNA: TGTGCCAGCAGCTTAAGGGACACTAGCTCCTACAATGAGCAGTTCTTC
CDR3 protein: CASSLRDTSSYNEQFF